This TCR beta chain originates from a study of T cells in Graves' hyperthyroidism and ophthalmopathy. Amplification of TCR beta CDR3 regions was performed using RNA transcripts as template. The study used the HTBI primer set for a first-round RT-PCR of the TCR CDR3. TCRdb analysed the multiplex PCR reads with MiXCR anew, one entry per CDR3 protein. The table has under 250,000 distinct CDR3 sequences, around 24% seen once. Lactation, pregnancy, other autoimmune disease or uncontrolled infection excluded patients. Clinical symptoms, serum thyroxine and TRAb, thyroid ultrasound and orbital computed tomography together formed the diagnostic basis. The germline V gene encodes CDR1 SGHVS and CDR2 FQNEAQ. The CDR3 is 15 amino acids. V lost 5 bases to trimming and J lost 5 bases, with 18 bases between them. This clonotype occurred many times. Its antigen is not identified. Whole-study results and caveats: The model anticipated ophthalmopathy a median about six months pre-onset.

Input material: blood. This TCR was recovered from a middle-aged woman with Graves' ophthalmopathy. The chain employs TRBV7-8 and TRBJ2-5, with D tentatively TRBD1 or TRBD2 (5 bases each). CDR3 loop: CASSPRTNSGETQYF. The CDR3 DNA follows: TGTGCCAGCAGCCCCCGGACAAACTCGGGGGAGACCCAGTACTTC.